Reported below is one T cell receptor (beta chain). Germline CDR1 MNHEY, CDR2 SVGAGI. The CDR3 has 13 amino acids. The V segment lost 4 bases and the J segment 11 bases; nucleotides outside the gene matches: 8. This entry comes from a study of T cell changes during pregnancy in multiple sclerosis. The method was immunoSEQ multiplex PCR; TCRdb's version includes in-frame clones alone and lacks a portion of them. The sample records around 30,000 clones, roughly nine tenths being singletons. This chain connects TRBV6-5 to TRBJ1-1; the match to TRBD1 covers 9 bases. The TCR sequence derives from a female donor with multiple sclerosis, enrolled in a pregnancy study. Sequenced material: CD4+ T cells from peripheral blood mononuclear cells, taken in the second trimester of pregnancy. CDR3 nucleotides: TGTGCCAGCAGTTTTCGGGGACAGGGTAAGGCTTTCTTT. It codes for CASSFRGQGKAFF.